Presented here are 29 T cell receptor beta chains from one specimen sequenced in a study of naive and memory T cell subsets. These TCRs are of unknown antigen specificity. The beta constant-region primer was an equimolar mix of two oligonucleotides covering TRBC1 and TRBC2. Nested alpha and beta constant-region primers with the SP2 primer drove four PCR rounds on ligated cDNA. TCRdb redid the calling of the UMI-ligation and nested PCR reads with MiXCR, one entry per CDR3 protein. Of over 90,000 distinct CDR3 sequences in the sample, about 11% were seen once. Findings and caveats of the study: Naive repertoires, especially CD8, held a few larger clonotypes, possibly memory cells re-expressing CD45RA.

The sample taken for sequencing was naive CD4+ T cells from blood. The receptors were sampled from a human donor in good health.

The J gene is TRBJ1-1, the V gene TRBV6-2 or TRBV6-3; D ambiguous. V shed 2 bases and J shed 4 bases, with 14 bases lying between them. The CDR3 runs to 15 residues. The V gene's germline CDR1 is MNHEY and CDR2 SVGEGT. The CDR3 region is CASSYGGELGTEAFF. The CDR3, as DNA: TGTGCCAGCAGTTACGGTGGGGAGTTAGGCACTGAAGCTTTCTTT.

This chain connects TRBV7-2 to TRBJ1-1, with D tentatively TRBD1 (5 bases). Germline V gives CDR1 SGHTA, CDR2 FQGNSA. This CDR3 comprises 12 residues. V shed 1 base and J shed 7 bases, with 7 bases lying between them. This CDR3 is CASSLEGFEAFF. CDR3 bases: TGTGCCAGCAGCTTAGAGGGGTTTGAAGCTTTCTTT.

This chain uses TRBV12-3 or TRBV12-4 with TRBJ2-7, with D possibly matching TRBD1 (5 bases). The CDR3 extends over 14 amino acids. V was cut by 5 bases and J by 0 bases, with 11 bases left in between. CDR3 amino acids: CASSLQGYSYEQYF. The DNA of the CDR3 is TGTGCCAGCAGTCTCCAGGGATACTCCTACGAGCAGTACTTC.

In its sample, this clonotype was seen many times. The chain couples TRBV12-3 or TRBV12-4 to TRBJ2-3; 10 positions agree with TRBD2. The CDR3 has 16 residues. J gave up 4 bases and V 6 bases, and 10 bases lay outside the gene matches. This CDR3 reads CASSSSSGSKADTQYF. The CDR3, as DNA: TGTGCCAGCAGCTCCTCTAGCGGGAGTAAGGCAGATACGCAGTATTTT.

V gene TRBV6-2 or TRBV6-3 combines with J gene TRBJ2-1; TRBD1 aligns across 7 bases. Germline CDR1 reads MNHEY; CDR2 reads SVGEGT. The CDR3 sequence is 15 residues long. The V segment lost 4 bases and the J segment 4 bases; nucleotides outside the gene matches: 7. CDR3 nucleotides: TGTGCCAGCAGTTTTCAGGACAGGTCTTACAATGAGCAGTTCTTC. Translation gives CASSFQDRSYNEQFF.

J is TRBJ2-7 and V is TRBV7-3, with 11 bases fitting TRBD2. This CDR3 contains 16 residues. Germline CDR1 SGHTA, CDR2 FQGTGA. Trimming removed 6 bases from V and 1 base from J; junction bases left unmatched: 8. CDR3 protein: CASRPTLAGVSYEQYF. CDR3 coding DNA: TGTGCCAGCAGACCTACACTAGCGGGAGTATCCTACGAGCAGTACTTC.

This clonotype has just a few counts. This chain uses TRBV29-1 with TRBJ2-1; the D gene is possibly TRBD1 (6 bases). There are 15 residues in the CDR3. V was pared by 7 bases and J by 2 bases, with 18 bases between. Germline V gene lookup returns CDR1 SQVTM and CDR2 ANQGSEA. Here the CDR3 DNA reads TGCAGCGGCTGCGAAATACAGGGCACCTACAATGAGCAGTTCTTC. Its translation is CSGCEIQGTYNEQFF.

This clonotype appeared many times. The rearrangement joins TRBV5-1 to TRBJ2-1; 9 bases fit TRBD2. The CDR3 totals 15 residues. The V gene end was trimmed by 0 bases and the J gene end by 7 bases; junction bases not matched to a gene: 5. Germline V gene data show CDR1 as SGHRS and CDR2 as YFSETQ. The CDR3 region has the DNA TGCGCCAGCAGCTTGGCCACAACTAGCGGGAATGAGCAGTTCTTC. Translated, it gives CASSLATTSGNEQFF.

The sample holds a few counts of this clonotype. In nucleotides, the CDR3 is TGTGCCAGCAGCTTGGGCAGGGAAGGCGGAGAGACCCAGTACTTC. It is translated as CASSLGREGGETQYF. This rearrangement joins TRBV7-9 to TRBJ2-5; TRBD1 is a possible D gene (5 bases). CDR3 size: 15 residues. CDR1 is SEHNR and CDR2 is FQNEAQ in the germline V gene (reference sequence). Trimming shortened V by 3 bases and J by 4 bases, and 15 bases separated the two germline ends.

For the CDR3, the DNA is TGTGCCAGCAGAGGACTAGCGGGAGGGAAAGTCGAGCAGTACTTC. This translates into CASRGLAGGKVEQYF. This chain links TRBV12-3 or TRBV12-4 with TRBJ2-7, with 15 bases that match TRBD2. Losses at the gene ends were 6 bases for V and 6 bases for J; bases not matched to a gene: 6. CDR3 length: 15 amino acids.

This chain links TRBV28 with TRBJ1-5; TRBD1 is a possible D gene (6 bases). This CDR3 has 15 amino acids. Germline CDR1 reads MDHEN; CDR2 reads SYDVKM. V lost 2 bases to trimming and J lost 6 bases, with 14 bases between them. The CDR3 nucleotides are TGTGCCAGCAGTTTACGTAGGGGGGTAGGTCAGCCCCAGCATTTT. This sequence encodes CASSLRRGVGQPQHF.

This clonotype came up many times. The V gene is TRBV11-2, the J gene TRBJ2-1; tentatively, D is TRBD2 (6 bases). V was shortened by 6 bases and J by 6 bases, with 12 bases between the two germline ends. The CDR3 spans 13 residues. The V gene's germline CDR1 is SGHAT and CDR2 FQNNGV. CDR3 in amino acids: CASSSSAGNEQFF. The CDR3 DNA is TGTGCCAGCAGTTCTAGCGCAGGCAATGAGCAGTTCTTC. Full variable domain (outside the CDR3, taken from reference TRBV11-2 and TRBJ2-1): EAGVAQSPRYKIIEKRQSVAFWCNPISGHATLYWYQQILGQGPKLLIQFQNNGVVDDSQLPKDRFSAERLKGVDSTLKIQPAKLEDSAVYLCASSSSAGNEQFFGPGTRLTVL.

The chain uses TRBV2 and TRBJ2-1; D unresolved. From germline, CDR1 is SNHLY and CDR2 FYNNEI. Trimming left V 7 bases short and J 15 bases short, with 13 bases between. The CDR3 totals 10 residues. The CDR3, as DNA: TGTGCCAGCAATTACCAAAATCCGTTCTTC. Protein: CASNYQNPFF.

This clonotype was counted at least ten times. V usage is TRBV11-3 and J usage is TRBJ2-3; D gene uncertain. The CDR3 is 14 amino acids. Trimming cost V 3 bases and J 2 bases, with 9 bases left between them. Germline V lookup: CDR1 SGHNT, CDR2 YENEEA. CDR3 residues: CASSLGYSTDTQYF. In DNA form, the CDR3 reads TGTGCCAGCAGCTTGGGCTATTCCACAGATACGCAGTATTTT.

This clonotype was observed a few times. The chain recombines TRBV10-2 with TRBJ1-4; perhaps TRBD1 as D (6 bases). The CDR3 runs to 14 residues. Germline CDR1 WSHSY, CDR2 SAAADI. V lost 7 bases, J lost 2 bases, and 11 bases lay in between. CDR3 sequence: CASMETGTNEKLFF. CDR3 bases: TGCGCCAGCATGGAGACAGGCACTAATGAAAAACTGTTTTTT.

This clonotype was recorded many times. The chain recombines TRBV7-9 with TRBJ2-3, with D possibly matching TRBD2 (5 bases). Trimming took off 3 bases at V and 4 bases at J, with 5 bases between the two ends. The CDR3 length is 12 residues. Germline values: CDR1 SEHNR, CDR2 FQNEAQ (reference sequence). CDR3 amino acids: CASSFGADTQYF. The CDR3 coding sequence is TGTGCCAGCAGCTTCGGGGCAGATACGCAGTATTTT.

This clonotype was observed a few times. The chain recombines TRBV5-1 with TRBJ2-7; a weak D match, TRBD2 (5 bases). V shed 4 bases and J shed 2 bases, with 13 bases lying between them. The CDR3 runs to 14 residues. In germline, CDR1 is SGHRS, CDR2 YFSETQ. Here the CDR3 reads CASSQSGSTYEQYF. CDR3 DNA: TGCGCCAGCAGCCAATCGGGGTCGACCTACGAGCAGTACTTC.

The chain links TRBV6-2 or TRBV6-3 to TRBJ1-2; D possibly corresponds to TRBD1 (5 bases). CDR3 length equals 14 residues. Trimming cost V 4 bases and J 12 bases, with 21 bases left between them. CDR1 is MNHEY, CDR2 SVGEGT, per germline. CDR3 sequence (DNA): TGTGCCAGCAGTTTCTCCACAGGCCCCCCGCGGCACACCTTC. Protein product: CASSFSTGPPRHTF.

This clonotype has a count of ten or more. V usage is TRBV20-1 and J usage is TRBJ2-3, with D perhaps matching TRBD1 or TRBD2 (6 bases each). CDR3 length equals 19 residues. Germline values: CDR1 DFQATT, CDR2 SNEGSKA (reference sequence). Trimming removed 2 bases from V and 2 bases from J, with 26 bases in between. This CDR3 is CSARLQGTGLTRFTDTQYF. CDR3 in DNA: TGCAGTGCTAGACTACAGGGAACGGGACTCACCCGATTCACAGATACGCAGTATTTT.

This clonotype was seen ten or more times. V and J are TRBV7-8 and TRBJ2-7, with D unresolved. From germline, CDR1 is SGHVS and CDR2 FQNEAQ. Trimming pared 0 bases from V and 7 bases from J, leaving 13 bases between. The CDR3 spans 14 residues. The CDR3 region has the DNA TGTGCCAGCAGCTTAGCTTTCGAGCGAGGAGAGCAGTACTTC. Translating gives CASSLAFERGEQYF.

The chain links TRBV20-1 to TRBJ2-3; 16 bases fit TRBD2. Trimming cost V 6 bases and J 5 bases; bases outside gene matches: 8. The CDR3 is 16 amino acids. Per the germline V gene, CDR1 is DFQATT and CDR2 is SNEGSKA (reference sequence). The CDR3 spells CSATGTSGGAGDTQYF. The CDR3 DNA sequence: TGCAGTGCAACCGGGACTAGCGGGGGGGCGGGAGATACGCAGTATTTT.

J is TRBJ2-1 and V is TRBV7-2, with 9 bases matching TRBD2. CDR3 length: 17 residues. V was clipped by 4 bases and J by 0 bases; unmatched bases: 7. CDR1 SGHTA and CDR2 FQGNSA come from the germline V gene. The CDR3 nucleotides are TGTGCCAGCAGCTCTAGCTTTAGCGGGAGCTCCTACAATGAGCAGTTCTTC. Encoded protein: CASSSSFSGSSYNEQFF.

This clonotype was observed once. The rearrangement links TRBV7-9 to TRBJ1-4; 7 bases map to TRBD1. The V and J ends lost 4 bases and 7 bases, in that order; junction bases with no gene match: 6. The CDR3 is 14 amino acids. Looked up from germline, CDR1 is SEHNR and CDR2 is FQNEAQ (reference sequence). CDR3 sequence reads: CASSSTGLGEKLFF. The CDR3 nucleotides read TGTGCCAGCAGCTCGACAGGGCTGGGTGAAAAACTGTTTTTT.

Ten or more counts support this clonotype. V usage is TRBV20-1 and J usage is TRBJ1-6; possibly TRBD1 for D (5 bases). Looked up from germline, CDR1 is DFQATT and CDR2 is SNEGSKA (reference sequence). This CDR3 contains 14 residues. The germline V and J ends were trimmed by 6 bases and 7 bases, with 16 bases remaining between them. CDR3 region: CSAAPGRGNSPLHF. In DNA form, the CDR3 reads TGCAGTGCCGCGCCGGGACGTGGAAATTCACCCCTCCACTTT.

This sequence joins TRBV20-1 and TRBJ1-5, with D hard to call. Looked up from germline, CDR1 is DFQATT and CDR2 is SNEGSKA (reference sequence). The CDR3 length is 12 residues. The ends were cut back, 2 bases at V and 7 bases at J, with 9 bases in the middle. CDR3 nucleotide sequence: TGCAGTGCTAGACCCGACGGCCAGCCCCAGCATTTT. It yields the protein CSARPDGQPQHF.

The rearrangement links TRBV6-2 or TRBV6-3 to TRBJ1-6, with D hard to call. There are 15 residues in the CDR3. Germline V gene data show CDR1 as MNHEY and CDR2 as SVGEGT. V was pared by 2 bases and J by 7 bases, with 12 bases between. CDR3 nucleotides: TGTGCCAGCAGTTACGGGTTCGGCCTCAATTCACCCCTCCACTTT. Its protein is CASSYGFGLNSPLHF.

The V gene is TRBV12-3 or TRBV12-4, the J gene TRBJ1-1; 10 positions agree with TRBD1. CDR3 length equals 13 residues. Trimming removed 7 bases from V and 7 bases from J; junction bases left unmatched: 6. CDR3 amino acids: CASILTGGGEAFF. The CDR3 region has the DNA TGTGCCAGCATCCTGACAGGGGGCGGTGAAGCTTTCTTT.

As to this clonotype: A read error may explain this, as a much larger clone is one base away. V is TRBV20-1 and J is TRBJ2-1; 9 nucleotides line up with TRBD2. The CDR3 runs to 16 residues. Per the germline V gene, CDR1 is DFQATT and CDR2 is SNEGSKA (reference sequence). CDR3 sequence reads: CSTRLPSGTSYNEQFF. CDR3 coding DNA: TGCAGTACTAGACTTCCTAGCGGGACCTCCTACAATGAGCAGTTCTTC.

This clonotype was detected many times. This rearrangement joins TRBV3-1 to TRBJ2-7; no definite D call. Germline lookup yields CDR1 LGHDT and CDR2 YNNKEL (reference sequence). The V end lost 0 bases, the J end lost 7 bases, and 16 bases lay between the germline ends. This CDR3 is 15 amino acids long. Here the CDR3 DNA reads TGTGCCAGCAGCCAAGAATTCCGGTCCTTTGGGGAGCAGTACTTC. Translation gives CASSQEFRSFGEQYF.